Described below is a single TCR beta chain sequence and its context. Its cognate antigen is unknown. The data were taken from a study of cytomegalovirus exposure and HLA in healthy donors. Whole-study results and caveats: HLA allele associations emerged for some 16,000 TCR beta sequences in a later analysis, at 0.05 false discovery rate. The study designated fewer than 200 TCR beta chains cytomegalovirus-associated. In the analysis, some V segments, TRBV6-2 and TRBV6-3 included, were excluded as indistinguishable.

The CDR3 consists of 15 residues. V was cut by 4 bases and J by 2 bases, with 9 bases left in between. Germline V gene sequence: CDR1 KGHSH, CDR2 LQKENI. The PCR used 60 Vbeta and 13 Jbeta primers. Original handling: As a later analysis found, there were approximately 80 million unique TCR beta chains, of which approximately 10 million were shared. Sequencing was performed with immunoSEQ multiplex PCR; in TCRdb, only in-frame clones are kept and a portion is missing. V, J and clone size are those of that table, while D and trimming were read from the DNA. Of roughly 120,000 clones in the sample, around 78% were seen once.

This TCR was sampled from a man between 40 and 49 years old in good health and CMV-seronegative. The sample comprised PBMCs. This sequence joins TRBV18 and TRBJ2-6; a possible D gene is TRBD1 (6 bases). The CDR3 is CASSQQGTGANVLTF. CDR3 coding DNA: TGTGCCAGCTCACAACAGGGAACTGGGGCCAACGTCCTGACTTTC. Variable domain in full (rest from reference TRBV18 and TRBJ2-6): NAGVMQNPRHLVRRRGQEARLRCSPMKGHSHVYWYRQLPEEGLKFMVYLQKENIIDESGMPKERFSAEFPKEGPSILRIQQVVRGDSAAYFCASSQQGTGANVLTFGAGSRLTVL.